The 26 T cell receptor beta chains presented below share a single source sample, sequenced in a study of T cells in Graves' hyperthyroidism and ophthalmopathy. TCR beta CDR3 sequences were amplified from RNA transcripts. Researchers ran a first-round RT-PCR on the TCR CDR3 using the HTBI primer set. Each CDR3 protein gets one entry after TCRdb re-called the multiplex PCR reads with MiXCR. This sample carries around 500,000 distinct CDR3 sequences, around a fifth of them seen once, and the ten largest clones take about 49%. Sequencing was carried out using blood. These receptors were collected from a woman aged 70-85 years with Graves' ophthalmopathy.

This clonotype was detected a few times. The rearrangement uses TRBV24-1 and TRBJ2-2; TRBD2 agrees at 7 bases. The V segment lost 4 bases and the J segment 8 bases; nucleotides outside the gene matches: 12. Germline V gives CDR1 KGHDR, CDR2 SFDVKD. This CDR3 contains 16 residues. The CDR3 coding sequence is TGTGCCACCAGTGACCCCCGTATTGCGGGAGTTGGGGAGCTGTTTTTT. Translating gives CATSDPRIAGVGELFF.

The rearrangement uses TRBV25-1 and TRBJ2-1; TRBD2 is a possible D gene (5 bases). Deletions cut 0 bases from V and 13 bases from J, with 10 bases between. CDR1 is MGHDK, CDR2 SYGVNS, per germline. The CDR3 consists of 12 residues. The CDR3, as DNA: TGTGCCAGCAGTGAATATTCGGGGTCACAGTTCTTC. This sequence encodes CASSEYSGSQFF.

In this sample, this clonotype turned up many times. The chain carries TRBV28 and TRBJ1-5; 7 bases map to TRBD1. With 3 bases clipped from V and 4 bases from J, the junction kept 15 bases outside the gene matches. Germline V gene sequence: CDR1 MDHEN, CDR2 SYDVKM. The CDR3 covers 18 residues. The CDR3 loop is CASSLNRGVSSGNQPQHF. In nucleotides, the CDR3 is TGTGCCAGCAGTTTGAACAGGGGAGTTTCGTCAGGAAATCAGCCCCAGCATTTT. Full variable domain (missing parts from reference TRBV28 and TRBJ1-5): DVKVTQSSRYLVKRTGEKVFLECVQDMDHENMFWYRQDPGLGLRLIYFSYDVKMKEKGDIPEGYSVSREKKERFSLILESASTNQTSMYLCASSLNRGVSSGNQPQHFGDGTRLSIL.

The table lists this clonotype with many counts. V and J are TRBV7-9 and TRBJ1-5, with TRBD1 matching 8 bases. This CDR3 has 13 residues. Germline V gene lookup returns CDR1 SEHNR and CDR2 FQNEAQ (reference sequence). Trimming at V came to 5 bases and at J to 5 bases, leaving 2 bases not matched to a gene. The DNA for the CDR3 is TGTGCCAGCAGCCCACAGGGGGATCAGCCCCAGCATTTT. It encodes CASSPQGDQPQHF.

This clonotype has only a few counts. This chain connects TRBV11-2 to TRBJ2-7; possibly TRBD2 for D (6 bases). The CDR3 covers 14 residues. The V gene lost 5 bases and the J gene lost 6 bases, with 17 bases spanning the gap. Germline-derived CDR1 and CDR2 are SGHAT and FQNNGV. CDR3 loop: CASSPLPTRGEQYF. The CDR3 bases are TGTGCCAGCAGCCCGCTCCCGACTAGGGGCGAGCAGTACTTC.

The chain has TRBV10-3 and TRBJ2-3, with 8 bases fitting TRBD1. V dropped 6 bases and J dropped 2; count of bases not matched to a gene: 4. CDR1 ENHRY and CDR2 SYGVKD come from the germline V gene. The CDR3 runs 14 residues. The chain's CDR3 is CAISRQGSTDTQYF. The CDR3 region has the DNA TGTGCCATCAGCAGACAGGGGTCCACAGATACGCAGTATTTT.

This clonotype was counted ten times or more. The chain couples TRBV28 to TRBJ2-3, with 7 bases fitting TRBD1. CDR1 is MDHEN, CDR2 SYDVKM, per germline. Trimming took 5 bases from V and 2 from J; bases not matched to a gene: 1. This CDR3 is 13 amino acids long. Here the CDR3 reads CASSDRATDTQYF. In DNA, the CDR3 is TGTGCCAGCAGTGACAGGGCCACAGATACGCAGTATTTT.

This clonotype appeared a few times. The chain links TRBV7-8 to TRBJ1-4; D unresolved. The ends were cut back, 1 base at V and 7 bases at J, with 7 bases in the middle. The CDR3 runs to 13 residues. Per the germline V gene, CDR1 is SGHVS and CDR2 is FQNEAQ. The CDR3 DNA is TGTGCCAGCAGCTTAGGTCGTCTTGAAAAACTGTTTTTT. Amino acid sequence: CASSLGRLEKLFF.

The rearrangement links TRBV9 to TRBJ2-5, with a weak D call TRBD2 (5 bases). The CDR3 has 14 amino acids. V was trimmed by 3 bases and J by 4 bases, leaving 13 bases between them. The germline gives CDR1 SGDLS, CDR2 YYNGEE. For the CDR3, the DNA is TGTGCCAGCAGCGGACAAGGGAGTGGAGAGACCCAGTACTTC. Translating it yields CASSGQGSGETQYF.

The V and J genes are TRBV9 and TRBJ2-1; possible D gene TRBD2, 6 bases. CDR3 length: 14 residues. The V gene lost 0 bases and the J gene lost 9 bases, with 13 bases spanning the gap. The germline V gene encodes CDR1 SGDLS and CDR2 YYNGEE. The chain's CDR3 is CASSVGGRRGEQFF. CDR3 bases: TGTGCCAGCAGCGTAGGGGGGAGGAGGGGTGAGCAGTTCTTC.

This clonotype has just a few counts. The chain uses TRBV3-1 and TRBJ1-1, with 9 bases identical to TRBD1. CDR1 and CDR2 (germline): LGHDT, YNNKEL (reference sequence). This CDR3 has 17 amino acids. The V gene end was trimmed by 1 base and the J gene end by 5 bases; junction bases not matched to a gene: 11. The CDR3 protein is CASSQVPGQGWTTEAFF. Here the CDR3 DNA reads TGTGCCAGCAGCCAAGTCCCCGGACAGGGGTGGACAACTGAAGCTTTCTTT.

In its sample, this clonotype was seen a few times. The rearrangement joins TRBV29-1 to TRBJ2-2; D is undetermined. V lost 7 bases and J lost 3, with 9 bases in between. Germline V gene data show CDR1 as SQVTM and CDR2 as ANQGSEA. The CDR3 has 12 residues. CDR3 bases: TGCAGCGCCGACGCGGACACCGGGGAGCTGTTTTTT. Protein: CSADADTGELFF.

CDR3 sequence reads: CASSLLPSGRSNNEQFF. The CDR3 DNA sequence: TGTGCCAGCAGCTTATTACCTAGCGGGAGGTCTAACAATGAGCAGTTCTTC. The chain joins TRBV7-3 to TRBJ2-1; 11 positions match TRBD2. V lost 2 bases and J lost 5; bases outside the gene matches: 8. Germline-derived CDR1 and CDR2 are SGHTA and FQGTGA. The CDR3 contains 17 residues.

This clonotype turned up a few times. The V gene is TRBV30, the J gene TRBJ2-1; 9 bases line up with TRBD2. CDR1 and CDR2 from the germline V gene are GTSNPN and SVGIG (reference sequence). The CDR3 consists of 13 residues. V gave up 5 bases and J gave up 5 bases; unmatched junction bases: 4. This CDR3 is CAWVGTSNNEQFF. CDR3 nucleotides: TGTGCCTGGGTGGGGACTAGCAACAATGAGCAGTTCTTC.

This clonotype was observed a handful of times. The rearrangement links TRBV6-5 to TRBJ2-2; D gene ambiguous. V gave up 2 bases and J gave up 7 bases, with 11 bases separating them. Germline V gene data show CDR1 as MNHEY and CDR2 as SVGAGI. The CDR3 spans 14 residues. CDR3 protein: CASSYREGIGELFF. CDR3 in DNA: TGTGCCAGCAGTTACAGGGAAGGGATCGGGGAGCTGTTTTTT.

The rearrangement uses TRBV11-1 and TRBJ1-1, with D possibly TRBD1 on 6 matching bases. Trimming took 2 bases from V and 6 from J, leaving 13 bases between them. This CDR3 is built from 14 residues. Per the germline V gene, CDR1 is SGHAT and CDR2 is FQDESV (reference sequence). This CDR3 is CASSLLQGPAEAFF. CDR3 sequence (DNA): TGTGCCAGCAGCTTATTACAGGGTCCCGCTGAAGCTTTCTTT.

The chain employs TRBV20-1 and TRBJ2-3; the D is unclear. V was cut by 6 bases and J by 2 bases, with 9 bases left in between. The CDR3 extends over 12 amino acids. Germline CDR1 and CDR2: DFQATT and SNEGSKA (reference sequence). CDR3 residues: CSAEGNTDTQYF. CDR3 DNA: TGCAGTGCCGAAGGGAACACAGATACGCAGTATTTT.

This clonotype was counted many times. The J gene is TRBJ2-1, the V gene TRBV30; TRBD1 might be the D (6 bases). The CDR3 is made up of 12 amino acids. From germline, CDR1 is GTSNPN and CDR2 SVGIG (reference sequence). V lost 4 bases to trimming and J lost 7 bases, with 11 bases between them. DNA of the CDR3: TGTGCCTGGACAAGGGGGTGGAATGAGCAGTTCTTC. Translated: CAWTRGWNEQFF.

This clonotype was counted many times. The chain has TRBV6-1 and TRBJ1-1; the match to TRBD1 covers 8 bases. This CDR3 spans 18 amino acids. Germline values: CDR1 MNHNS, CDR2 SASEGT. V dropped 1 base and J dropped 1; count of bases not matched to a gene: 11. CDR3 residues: CASSEGVRQGARNTEAFF. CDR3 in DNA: TGTGCCAGCAGTGAAGGTGTGCGGCAGGGGGCTAGGAACACTGAAGCTTTCTTT.

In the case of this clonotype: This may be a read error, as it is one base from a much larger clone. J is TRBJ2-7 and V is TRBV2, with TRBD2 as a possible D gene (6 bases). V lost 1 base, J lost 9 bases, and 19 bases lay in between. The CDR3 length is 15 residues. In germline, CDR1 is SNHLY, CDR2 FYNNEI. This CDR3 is CASSEGDLPRGAQYF. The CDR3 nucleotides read TGTGCCAGCAGTGAAGGGGACCTTCCTCGCGGGGCGCAGTACTTC.

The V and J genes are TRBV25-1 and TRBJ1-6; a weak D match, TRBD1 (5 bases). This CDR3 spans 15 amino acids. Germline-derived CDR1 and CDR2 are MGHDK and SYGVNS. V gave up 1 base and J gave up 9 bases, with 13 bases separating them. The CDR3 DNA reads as TGTGCCAGCAGTGAATTGAGCAGGGCGGGTTCACCCCTCCACTTT. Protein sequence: CASSELSRAGSPLHF. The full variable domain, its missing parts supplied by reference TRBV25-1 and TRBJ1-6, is EADIYQTPRYLVIGTGKKITLECSQTMGHDKMYWYQQDPGMELHLIHYSYGVNSTEKGDLSSESTVSRIRTEHFPLTLESARPSHTSQYLCASSELSRAGSPLHFGNGTRLTVT.

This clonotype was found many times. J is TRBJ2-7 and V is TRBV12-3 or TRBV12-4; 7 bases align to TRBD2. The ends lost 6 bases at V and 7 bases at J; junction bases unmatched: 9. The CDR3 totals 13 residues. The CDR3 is CASSLWTSFEQYF. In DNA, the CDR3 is TGTGCCAGCAGCCTTTGGACTAGTTTTGAGCAGTACTTC.

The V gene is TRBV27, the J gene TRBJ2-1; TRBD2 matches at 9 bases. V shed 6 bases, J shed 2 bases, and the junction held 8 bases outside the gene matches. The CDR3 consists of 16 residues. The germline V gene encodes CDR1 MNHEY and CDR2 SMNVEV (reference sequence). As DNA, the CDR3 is TGTGCCAGCAGACGGGGGACTAGCAGGACCTACAATGAGCAGTTCTTC. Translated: CASRRGTSRTYNEQFF.

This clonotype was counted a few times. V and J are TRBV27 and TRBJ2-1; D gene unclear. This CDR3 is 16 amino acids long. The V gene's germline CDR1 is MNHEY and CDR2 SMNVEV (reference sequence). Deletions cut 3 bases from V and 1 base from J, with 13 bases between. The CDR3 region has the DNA TGTGCCAGCAGTTTGCTTAAGGGTCATTCCTACAATGAGCAGTTCTTC. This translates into CASSLLKGHSYNEQFF.

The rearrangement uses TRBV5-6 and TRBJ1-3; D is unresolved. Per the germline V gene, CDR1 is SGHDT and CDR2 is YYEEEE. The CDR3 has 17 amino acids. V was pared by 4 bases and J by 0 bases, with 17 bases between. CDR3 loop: CASSRLPRGLSGNTIYF. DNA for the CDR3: TGTGCCAGCAGCCGACTCCCCCGGGGTCTCTCTGGAAACACCATATATTTT. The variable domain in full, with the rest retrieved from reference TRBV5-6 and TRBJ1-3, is DAGVTQSPTHLIKTRGQQVTLRCSPKSGHDTVSWYQQALGQGPQFIFQYYEEEERQRGNFPDRFSGHQFPNYSSELNVNALLLGDSALYLCASSRLPRGLSGNTIYFGEGSWLTVV.

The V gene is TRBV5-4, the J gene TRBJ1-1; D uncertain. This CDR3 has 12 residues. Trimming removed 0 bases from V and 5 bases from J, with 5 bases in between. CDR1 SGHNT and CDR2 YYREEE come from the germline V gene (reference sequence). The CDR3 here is CASSLGITEAFF. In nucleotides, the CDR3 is TGTGCCAGCAGCTTGGGAATAACTGAAGCTTTCTTT.